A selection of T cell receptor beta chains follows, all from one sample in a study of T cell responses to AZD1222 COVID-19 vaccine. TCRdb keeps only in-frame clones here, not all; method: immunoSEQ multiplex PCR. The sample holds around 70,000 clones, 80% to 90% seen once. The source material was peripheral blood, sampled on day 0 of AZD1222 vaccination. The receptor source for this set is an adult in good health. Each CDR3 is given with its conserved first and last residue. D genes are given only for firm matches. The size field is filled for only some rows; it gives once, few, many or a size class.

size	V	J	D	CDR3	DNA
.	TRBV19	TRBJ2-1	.	CASSPSYNEQFF	TGTGCCAGTTCCCCCTCCTACAATGAGCAGTTCTTC
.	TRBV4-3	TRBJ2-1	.	CASSQDLRVEQFF	TGCGCCAGCAGCCAAGATTTGAGGGTAGAGCAGTTCTTC
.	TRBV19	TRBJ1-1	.	CASSTPGLGNTEAFF	TGTGCCAGTAGTACTCCAGGGTTGGGGAACACTGAAGCTTTCTTT
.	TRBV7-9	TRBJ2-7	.	CASSRRGEDYEQYF	TGTGCCAGCAGCCGTCGGGGAGAGGACTACGAGCAGTACTTC
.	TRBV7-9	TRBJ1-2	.	CASSLEAKGGYGYTF	TGTGCCAGCAGCTTAGAAGCAAAGGGGGGCTATGGCTACACCTTC
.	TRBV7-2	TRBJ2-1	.	CASSPTGSYYNEQFF	TGTGCCAGCAGCCCCACAGGGTCTTATTACAATGAGCAGTTCTTC
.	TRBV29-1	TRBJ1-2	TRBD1	CSVEINRGRDYGYTF	TGCAGCGTTGAGATAAACAGGGGGCGCGACTATGGCTACACCTTC
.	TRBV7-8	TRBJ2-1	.	CASSFLVIGGDEQFF	TGTGCCAGCAGCTTCCTAGTGATCGGTGGGGATGAGCAGTTCTTC
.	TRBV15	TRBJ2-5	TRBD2	CATSRAPSGGAVETQYF	TGTGCCACCAGCCGAGCACCCAGCGGGGGGGCCGTAGAGACCCAGTACTTC
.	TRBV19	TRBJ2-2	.	CASTLAGELFF	TGTGCCAGTACCCTTGCCGGGGAGCTGTTTTTT
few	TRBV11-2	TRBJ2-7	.	CASRGKGTRGHEQYF	TGTGCCAGCAGAGGGAAGGGGACCAGAGGTCACGAGCAGTACTTC
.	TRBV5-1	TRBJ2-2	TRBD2	CASSPPLAGDTGELFF	TGCGCCAGCAGCCCCCCCCTAGCGGGGGACACCGGGGAGCTGTTTTTT
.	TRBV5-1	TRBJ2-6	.	CASSLAWSGANVLTF	TGCGCCAGCAGCTTGGCTTGGTCTGGGGCCAACGTCCTGACTTTC
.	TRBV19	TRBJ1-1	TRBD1	CASSPGTGVRATEAFF	TGTGCCAGTAGTCCCGGGACAGGGGTCCGGGCCACTGAAGCTTTCTTT
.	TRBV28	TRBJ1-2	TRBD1	CASSLSAGQLGYTF	TGTGCCAGCAGTTTATCAGCGGGACAGCTCGGCTACACCTTC
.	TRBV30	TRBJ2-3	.	CAWSHPLASTDTQYF	TGTGCCTGGAGCCATCCTTTGGCTAGCACAGATACGCAGTATTTT
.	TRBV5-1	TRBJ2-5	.	CASSLGQIKETQYF	TGCGCCAGCAGCTTAGGACAGATAAAAGAGACCCAGTACTTC
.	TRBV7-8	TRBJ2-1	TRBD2	CASINRRSSGIGEQFF	TGTGCCAGCATAAATCGGCGGTCTAGCGGGATAGGTGAGCAGTTCTTC
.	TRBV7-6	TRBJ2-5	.	CASSPRAGSQETQYF	TGTGCCAGCAGCCCCCGAGCAGGGAGCCAAGAGACCCAGTACTTC
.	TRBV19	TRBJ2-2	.	CASSIVRAEKNTGELFF	TGTGCCAGTAGTATAGTAAGGGCAGAAAAAAACACCGGGGAGCTGTTTTTT
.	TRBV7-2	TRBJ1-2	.	CASSLALGPSYGYTF	TGTGCCAGCAGCTTAGCACTCGGCCCAAGTTATGGCTACACCTTC
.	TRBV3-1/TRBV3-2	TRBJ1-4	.	CASSQGGRLREKLFF	TGTGCCAGCAGCCAAGGGGGGCGGCTTCGGGAAAAACTGTTTTTT